One sample yielded the 5 T cell receptor beta chains listed below, sequenced in a study of blood T cell repertoires in COVID-19. Libraries were prepared by immunoSEQ multiplex PCR; TCRdb keeps only in-frame clonotypes and omits some of them. This table holds around 400,000 clones, roughly nine tenths found once. The sample comprised PBMCs or T cells enriched from blood (not recorded which). These receptors all stem from a woman in her twenties or thirties who had recovered from COVID-19.

The chain has TRBV14 and TRBJ2-5; D possibly corresponds to TRBD1 (6 bases). CDR1 and CDR2 from the germline V gene are SGHDN and FVKESK. The V end lost 4 bases, the J end lost 0 bases, and 12 bases lay between the germline ends. The CDR3 runs to 15 residues. CDR3 region: CASSPGTLYQETQYF. The DNA of the CDR3 is TGTGCCAGCAGCCCCGGGACATTGTACCAAGAGACCCAGTACTTC.

This chain uses TRBV4-1 with TRBJ2-7; D may be TRBD1 (5 bases). This CDR3 is 14 amino acids long. Trimming removed 5 bases from V and 0 bases from J, with 11 bases in between. CDR1 is MGHRA, CDR2 YSYEKL, per germline. The chain's CDR3 is CASSNRQLSYEQYF. The DNA for the CDR3 is TGCGCCAGCAGCAACCGACAGCTCTCCTACGAGCAGTACTTC.

The chain recombines TRBV27 with TRBJ1-1; a weak D match, TRBD1 (5 bases). The ends were cut back, 0 bases at V and 7 bases at J, with 12 bases in the middle. The CDR3 loop spans 14 amino acids. Germline values: CDR1 MNHEY, CDR2 SMNVEV (reference sequence). CDR3 sequence (DNA): TGTGCCAGCAGTTTATCGATTCAGGGTGGTGAAGCTTTCTTT. Its protein product is CASSLSIQGGEAFF.

The rearrangement links TRBV3-1 (or the pseudogene TRBV3-2) to TRBJ2-5, with D unresolved. Trimming took 2 bases from V and 2 from J, leaving 9 bases between them. Germline lookup yields CDR1 LGHDT and CDR2 YNNKEL (reference sequence). This CDR3 contains 14 residues. For the CDR3, the DNA is TGTGCCAGCAGCCAAAACAGAGTTCAAGAGACCCAGTACTTC. Translating it yields CASSQNRVQETQYF.

In nucleotides, the CDR3 is TGCGCCAGCAGCTCGGGTGGAGGGATGGAGGGTAATTCACCCCTCCACTTT. Encoded protein: CASSSGGGMEGNSPLHF. V gene TRBV5-1 combines with J gene TRBJ1-6, with unresolved D. The CDR3 extends over 17 amino acids. Germline CDR1 SGHRS, CDR2 YFSETQ. The V end lost 3 bases, the J end lost 6 bases, and 19 bases lay between the germline ends. The variable domain in full, with the rest retrieved from reference TRBV5-1 and TRBJ1-6, is KAGVTQTPRYLIKTRGQQVTLSCSPISGHRSVSWYQQTPGQGLQFLFEYFSETQRNKGNFPGRFSGRQFSNSRSEMNVSTLELGDSALYLCASSSGGGMEGNSPLHFGNGTRLTVT.